One and the same sample provided the 15 T cell receptor beta chains below, sequenced in a study of shared clonotypes between healthy human individuals. The table came from immunoSEQ multiplex PCR; TCRdb's copy has only in-frame clones and leaves some out. The table records under 750,000 clones, approximately 72% of them present only once. Sequencing used memory CD4+ T cells sorted from blood. Subset meaning: CD45RA-negative fraction. Receptor source: a woman in her twenties or thirties in good health.

This clone came up once. The chain combines TRBV19 with TRBJ2-7; 9 positions agree with TRBD1. This CDR3 spans 16 amino acids. Germline V lookup: CDR1 LNHDA, CDR2 SQIVND (reference sequence). V lost 3 bases to trimming and J lost 3 bases; unmatched junction nucleotides: 9. CDR3 DNA: TGTGCCAGTAGTATCTCCCTCAGGGGACAGGGCTACGAGCAGTACTTC. Translated: CASSISLRGQGYEQYF.

Comment on this clone: The same CDR3 is also encoded by other DNA sequences in this sample. The V and J genes are TRBV5-1 and TRBJ1-1; 8 bases line up with TRBD1. With 4 bases clipped from V and 5 bases from J, the junction kept 7 bases outside the gene matches. The CDR3 is made up of 14 amino acids. CDR1 is SGHRS and CDR2 is YFSETQ in the germline V gene. The chain's CDR3 is CASSAGTGGTEAFF. The CDR3 coding sequence is TGCGCCAGCAGCGCAGGGACAGGTGGGACTGAAGCTTTCTTT. The full variable domain, in which reference TRBV5-1 and TRBJ1-1 provide the parts outside the CDR3, is KAGVTQTPRYLIKTRGQQVTLSCSPISGHRSVSWYQQTPGQGLQFLFEYFSETQRNKGNFPGRFSGRQFSNSRSEMNVSTLELGDSALYLCASSAGTGGTEAFFGQGTRLTVV.

This rearrangement joins TRBV28 to TRBJ2-7; 9 bases align to TRBD2. The CDR3 totals 16 residues. V gave up 6 bases and J gave up 4 bases; unmatched junction bases: 13. Germline lookup yields CDR1 MDHEN and CDR2 SYDVKM. The CDR3 is CASSYTLAGRNYEQYF. Here the CDR3 DNA reads TGTGCCAGCAGCTATACGCTAGCGGGACGTAATTACGAGCAGTACTTC.

V and J are TRBV5-6 and TRBJ2-7; 7 positions agree with TRBD1. The J segment lost 2 bases and the V segment lost 4 bases, leaving 12 bases of the junction unmatched. Looked up from germline, CDR1 is SGHDT and CDR2 is YYEEEE. The CDR3 extends over 16 amino acids. CDR3 region: CASSRPTGFGTYEQYF. The DNA for the CDR3 is TGTGCCAGCAGCCGTCCGACAGGGTTCGGAACCTACGAGCAGTACTTC.

V is TRBV11-1 and J is TRBJ2-1; tentatively, D is TRBD2 (6 bases). V was cut by 5 bases and J by 2 bases, with 13 bases left in between. The CDR3 loop spans 15 amino acids. Germline CDR1 is SGHAT and CDR2 is FQDESV (reference sequence). CDR3 amino acids: CASSPRGGTYNEQFF. CDR3 sequence (DNA): TGTGCCAGCAGCCCCCGGGGCGGGACCTACAATGAGCAGTTCTTC.

This clone was observed a single time. V is TRBV28 and J is TRBJ2-1; D is perhaps TRBD1 (5 bases). CDR1 and CDR2 (germline): MDHEN, SYDVKM. This CDR3 spans 13 amino acids. V was cut by 4 bases and J by 5 bases, with 9 bases left in between. The CDR3 here is CASSSPGNNEQFF. The CDR3 region has the DNA TGTGCCAGCAGTTCACCAGGGAACAATGAGCAGTTCTTC.

The chain links TRBV2 to TRBJ2-5; 8 nucleotides agree with TRBD2. The CDR3 consists of 15 residues. The germline V gene has CDR1 SNHLY and CDR2 FYNNEI. V dropped 6 bases and J dropped 2; count of bases not matched to a gene: 8. This chain's CDR3 is CASRLAAAVQETQYF. The DNA of the CDR3 is TGTGCCAGCAGACTAGCGGCAGCCGTTCAAGAGACCCAGTACTTC.

The V call is TRBV28, the J call TRBJ1-2, with 10 bases fitting TRBD1. CDR1 is MDHEN, CDR2 SYDVKM, per germline. Trimming removed 5 bases from V and 8 bases from J; junction bases left unmatched: 14. This CDR3 has 16 residues. In DNA form, the CDR3 reads TGTGCCAGCAGTCCCTCCGGGGGACAGGGGAGGTGGGGCTACACCTTC. Amino acids: CASSPSGGQGRWGYTF.

A few counts support this clone. This chain's CDR3 is CASSLSFGGNTIYF. The CDR3 bases are TGTGCCAGCAGCCTGTCATTTGGAGGAAACACCATATATTTT. The chain has TRBV4-2 and TRBJ1-3; D gene uncertain. Trimming cost V 4 bases and J 4 bases, with 11 bases left between them. This CDR3 spans 14 amino acids. Germline CDR1 and CDR2: LGHNA and YNFKEQ.

This chain connects TRBV13 to TRBJ2-7; 8 nucleotides align to TRBD2. Germline lookup yields CDR1 PRHDT and CDR2 FYEKMQ (reference sequence). The CDR3 is made up of 14 amino acids. V dropped 0 bases and J dropped 5; count of bases not matched to a gene: 3. The CDR3 loop is CASSLGREGDEQYF. In DNA form, the CDR3 reads TGTGCCAGCAGCTTAGGACGGGAGGGCGACGAGCAGTACTTC.

The chain uses TRBV2 and TRBJ2-3; TRBD2 matches 8 bases. Germline assignment: CDR1 SNHLY and CDR2 FYNNEI. Trimming took 6 bases from V and 6 from J; bases not matched to a gene: 11. CDR3 length equals 15 residues. CDR3 nucleotides: TGTGCCAGCAGCCCGGGACTAGGGGAGGTGGATACGCAGTATTTT. This sequence encodes CASSPGLGEVDTQYF.

This clone was seen a few times. DNA for the CDR3: TGCGCCAGCAGTACCCAGGGGCAAGAGACCCAGTACTTC. Its protein is CASSTQGQETQYF. The chain recombines TRBV10-1 with TRBJ2-5, with D possibly matching TRBD1 (6 bases). Trimming removed 5 bases at V and 2 bases at J, with 9 bases between. Germline CDR1 and CDR2: WNHNN and SYGVQD (reference sequence). The CDR3 is 13 residues long.

The chain couples TRBV18 to TRBJ2-7; D not resolved. V was cut by 2 bases and J by 2 bases, with 13 bases left in between. The length of the CDR3 is 15 residues. Germline lookup yields CDR1 KGHSH and CDR2 LQKENI. CDR3 in amino acids: CASSPELDRTYEQYF. CDR3 nucleotide sequence: TGTGCCAGCTCACCAGAGCTTGACCGAACCTACGAGCAGTACTTC.

V and J are TRBV28 and TRBJ1-1; 9 bases line up with TRBD1. Trimming cost V 4 bases and J 4 bases; bases outside gene matches: 10. The CDR3 totals 16 residues. CDR1 is MDHEN and CDR2 is SYDVKM in the germline V gene. The chain's CDR3 is CASSSYGTGHVTEAFF. CDR3 sequence (DNA): TGTGCCAGCAGTTCGTACGGGACAGGGCATGTCACTGAAGCTTTCTTT.

This clone was seen a handful of times. This chain links TRBV27 with TRBJ2-1; TRBD1 might be the D (5 bases). V lost 3 bases and J 2 bases, leaving 11 bases between the germline ends. CDR3 size: 15 residues. Germline CDR1 MNHEY, CDR2 SMNVEV (reference sequence). The CDR3 bases are TGTGCCAGCAGTTTCGTACCAGGGCCCTACAATGAGCAGTTCTTC. Its translation: CASSFVPGPYNEQFF.